Listed below are T cell receptor beta chains from one sample, sequenced in a study of breast tumors, draining lymph nodes, adjacent tissues. A single record per CDR3 protein comes from TCRdb applying MiXCR to the multiplex PCR reads. Among 120,000 to 150,000 distinct CDR3 sequences listed, approximately 32% were seen once. The sequenced sample consisted of axillary lymph node tissue. All receptors derive from a female donor with breast cancer. Some clones in this sample may be carry-over from other donors' samples. The CDR3 runs from the conserved cysteine through the conserved F or W. The order of the fields is D gene, J gene, V gene, clone size, CDR3 protein, CDR3 DNA. D genes are given only for firm matches. The size field is filled for only some rows; it gives once, few, many or a size class.

D gene: .
J gene: TRBJ2-3
V gene: TRBV6-2/TRBV6-3
clone size: many
CDR3 protein: CASRSFPGASATDTQYF
CDR3 DNA: TGTGCCAGCAGATCATTCCCCGGGGCTAGTGCGACAGATACGCAGTATTTT

D gene: .
J gene: TRBJ2-2
V gene: TRBV7-2
clone size: many
CDR3 protein: CASSFEEGRTGELFF
CDR3 DNA: TGTGCCAGCAGCTTCGAGGAGGGGAGGACCGGGGAGCTGTTTTTT

D gene: TRBD1
J gene: TRBJ1-5
V gene: TRBV12-3/TRBV12-4
clone size: many
CDR3 protein: CASSFFPRGHQPQHF
CDR3 DNA: TGTGCCAGCAGTTTTTTTCCCAGGGGGCATCAGCCCCAGCATTTT

D gene: TRBD2
J gene: TRBJ2-1
V gene: TRBV7-3
clone size: .
CDR3 protein: CASSLRASGDNEQFF
CDR3 DNA: TGTGCCAGCAGCTTACGGGCTAGCGGGGACAATGAGCAGTTCTTC

D gene: TRBD1
J gene: TRBJ1-4
V gene: TRBV6-6
clone size: .
CDR3 protein: CASSRGQGANEKLFF
CDR3 DNA: TGTGCCAGCAGTCGGGGACAGGGGGCTAATGAAAAACTGTTTTTT

D gene: .
J gene: TRBJ1-2
V gene: TRBV20-1
clone size: many
CDR3 protein: CSARDLDQDYGYTF
CDR3 DNA: TGCAGTGCTAGAGATCTTGACCAAGACTATGGCTACACCTTC

D gene: TRBD2
J gene: TRBJ2-5
V gene: TRBV20-1
clone size: many
CDR3 protein: CSAYSGEEEETQYF
CDR3 DNA: TGCAGTGCTTATAGCGGGGAGGAAGAAGAGACCCAGTACTTC

D gene: .
J gene: TRBJ2-5
V gene: TRBV20-1
clone size: many
CDR3 protein: CSARESQQKETQYF
CDR3 DNA: TGCAGTGCTAGAGAAAGCCAGCAAAAAGAGACCCAGTACTTC

D gene: TRBD1
J gene: TRBJ2-3
V gene: TRBV16
clone size: many
CDR3 protein: CASSQWTGNGDTQYF
CDR3 DNA: TGTGCCAGCAGCCAATGGACAGGGAATGGAGATACGCAGTATTTT

D gene: .
J gene: TRBJ1-1
V gene: TRBV7-8
clone size: once
CDR3 protein: CASSLVEGFPVTEAFF
CDR3 DNA: TGTGCCAGCAGCTTAGTAGAGGGCTTTCCGGTGACTGAAGCTTTCTTT

D gene: .
J gene: TRBJ2-1
V gene: TRBV7-3
clone size: .
CDR3 protein: CTSSLGADREQFF
CDR3 DNA: TGTACCAGCAGCCTAGGAGCCGACAGAGAGCAGTTCTTC

D gene: .
J gene: TRBJ1-1
V gene: TRBV19
clone size: .
CDR3 protein: CASSTTELNTEAFF
CDR3 DNA: TGTGCCAGTAGTACGACCGAATTGAACACTGAAGCTTTCTTT

D gene: .
J gene: TRBJ1-1
V gene: TRBV5-4
clone size: .
CDR3 protein: CASIGASNTEAFF
CDR3 DNA: TGTGCCAGCATTGGGGCCTCGAACACTGAAGCTTTCTTT

D gene: TRBD1
J gene: TRBJ2-6
V gene: TRBV30
clone size: many
CDR3 protein: CALQGNGANVLTF
CDR3 DNA: TGTGCCTTACAGGGGAATGGGGCCAACGTCCTGACTTTC

D gene: .
J gene: TRBJ1-6
V gene: TRBV19
clone size: many
CDR3 protein: CASTSGTPLNPLHF
CDR3 DNA: TGTGCCAGTACCTCGGGGACCCCGCTGAATCCCCTCCACTTT

D gene: .
J gene: TRBJ2-5
V gene: TRBV20-1
clone size: many
CDR3 protein: CSARDLSPTYQETQYF
CDR3 DNA: TGCAGTGCTAGAGACCTTTCTCCGACGTACCAAGAGACCCAGTACTTC

D gene: TRBD1
J gene: TRBJ1-2
V gene: TRBV6-5
clone size: .
CDR3 protein: CASSPPGTVFEGYAF
CDR3 DNA: TGTGCCAGCAGTCCCCCCGGGACAGTGTTTGAGGGCTACGCCTTC

D gene: .
J gene: TRBJ1-5
V gene: TRBV20-1
clone size: .
CDR3 protein: CSARDRGQTQHF
CDR3 DNA: TGCAGTGCTAGAGATAGAGGACAGACCCAGCATTTT

D gene: .
J gene: TRBJ2-2
V gene: TRBV5-5
clone size: many
CDR3 protein: CASSVGRNTGELFF
CDR3 DNA: TGTGCCAGCAGCGTGGGACGGAACACCGGGGAGCTGTTTTTT

D gene: .
J gene: TRBJ1-3
V gene: TRBV2
clone size: many
CDR3 protein: CASSVGNTIYF
CDR3 DNA: TGTGCCAGCAGTGTGGGAAACACCATATATTTT

D gene: .
J gene: TRBJ2-3
V gene: TRBV2
clone size: many
CDR3 protein: CASCRSRGPDTQYF
CDR3 DNA: TGTGCCAGCTGTCGGTCTCGTGGCCCAGATACGCAGTATTTT

D gene: TRBD2
J gene: TRBJ2-2
V gene: TRBV6-6
clone size: many
CDR3 protein: CASSYSGGYTGELFF
CDR3 DNA: TGTGCCAGCAGTTACAGCGGGGGGTACACCGGGGAGCTGTTTTTT

D gene: TRBD1
J gene: TRBJ1-3
V gene: TRBV6-5
clone size: many
CDR3 protein: CASRGTGSNTIYF
CDR3 DNA: TGTGCCAGCAGGGGGACAGGGTCGAACACCATATATTTT

D gene: .
J gene: TRBJ1-5
V gene: TRBV6-6
clone size: many
CDR3 protein: CASSHGPQHF
CDR3 DNA: TGTGCCAGCAGTCACGGCCCCCAGCATTTT

D gene: .
J gene: TRBJ1-4
V gene: TRBV28
clone size: many
CDR3 protein: CASSLKFEKLFF
CDR3 DNA: TGTGCCAGCAGTTTAAAGTTTGAAAAACTGTTTTTT

D gene: .
J gene: TRBJ2-5
V gene: TRBV18
clone size: many
CDR3 protein: CASSPLDGTWETQYF
CDR3 DNA: TGTGCCAGCTCACCTTTAGACGGGACTTGGGAGACCCAGTACTTC

D gene: .
J gene: TRBJ2-1
V gene: TRBV2
clone size: many
CDR3 protein: CASSPQGYNEQFF
CDR3 DNA: TGTGCCAGCAGTCCTCAGGGGTACAATGAGCAGTTCTTC

D gene: TRBD2
J gene: TRBJ2-5
V gene: TRBV2
clone size: .
CDR3 protein: CASSELSGGAPPSTRETQYF
CDR3 DNA: TGTGCCAGCAGTGAACTCTCCGGGGGGGCGCCTCCGTCCACTCGAGAGACCCAGTACTTC

D gene: .
J gene: TRBJ1-1
V gene: TRBV12-3/TRBV12-4
clone size: few
CDR3 protein: CASSSQQGGTEAFF
CDR3 DNA: TGTGCCAGCAGTTCCCAACAGGGCGGCACTGAAGCTTTCTTT

D gene: .
J gene: TRBJ2-5
V gene: TRBV9
clone size: many
CDR3 protein: CASSLTQSETQYF
CDR3 DNA: TGTGCCAGCAGCCTAACTCAATCGGAGACCCAGTACTTC

D gene: TRBD1
J gene: TRBJ1-2
V gene: TRBV5-1
clone size: .
CDR3 protein: CASSLPGTGALGYTF
CDR3 DNA: TGCGCCAGCAGCTTGCCCGGGACAGGGGCGCTTGGCTACACCTTC

D gene: .
J gene: TRBJ2-1
V gene: TRBV5-1
clone size: many
CDR3 protein: CASSYPISGESGYNEQFF
CDR3 DNA: TGCGCCAGCAGCTACCCTATCTCAGGGGAGTCGGGGTACAATGAGCAGTTCTTC

D gene: .
J gene: TRBJ2-2
V gene: TRBV5-5
clone size: .
CDR3 protein: CASSLEGSNTGELFF
CDR3 DNA: TGTGCCAGCAGCTTGGAAGGGTCGAACACCGGGGAGCTGTTTTTT

D gene: .
J gene: TRBJ2-1
V gene: TRBV9
clone size: many
CDR3 protein: CASSVAGKGRLDEQFF
CDR3 DNA: TGTGCCAGCAGCGTAGCTGGGAAAGGCAGGCTGGATGAGCAGTTCTTC

D gene: TRBD1
J gene: TRBJ2-2
V gene: TRBV7-3
clone size: many
CDR3 protein: CASSPMTGVNTGELFF
CDR3 DNA: TGTGCCAGCAGCCCGATGACAGGGGTGAACACCGGGGAGCTGTTTTTT

D gene: TRBD1
J gene: TRBJ1-1
V gene: TRBV7-9
clone size: .
CDR3 protein: CASSYQTGGTEAFF
CDR3 DNA: TGTGCCAGCAGTTACCAGACAGGGGGCACTGAAGCTTTCTTT